This TCR beta chain came from a study of T-cell memory formation after mild COVID-19. Study-wide findings and caveats: CD4+ contracting clones were mainly CM and EM; CD8+ ones, EMRA.

There are 16 residues in the CDR3. CDR1 is MNHEY, CDR2 SVGAGI, per germline. With 0 bases clipped from V and 4 bases from J, the junction kept 7 bases outside the gene matches. MiXCR, applied by TCRdb to the 5' RACE reads, yields one record per CDR3 protein. The sample lists hundreds of thousands of distinct CDR3 sequences; over 15% were seen once. Note on this clonotype: Its antigen is not identified.

V is TRBV6-5 and J is TRBJ1-2; TRBD1 aligns across 8 bases. The specimen was PBMCs or a T cell subset sorted from them (not recorded which). The receptor was isolated from a man aged 18 to 35 who had mild COVID-19 (a few samples of this study predate the infection). Cell type and time point are not known. CDR3 sequence: CASSYSGQVVGYGYTF. CDR3 DNA: TGTGCCAGCAGTTACTCGGGACAGGTCGTCGGCTATGGCTACACCTTC.